This T cell receptor beta chain came from a study of long-term antiretroviral therapy in people with HIV. Background on the study: Collection of the earliest samples took place about a decade ahead of the 2015 immediate-ART recommendation.

The assay, immunoSEQ v3.0, was run at survey level. Clones were sequenced by immunoSEQ multiplex PCR, and TCRdb holds only the in-frame ones, with some missing. The table lists some 10,000 clones, roughly 91% of them singletons, with roughly a fifth in the top ten. Findings of the study overall: Unavailable data included ART adherence, viral resistance and therapy changes (switches in treatment). Every time point showed a repertoire led by clones expanded before ART.

Germline-derived CDR1 and CDR2 are MNHEY and SMNVEV (reference sequence). The CDR3 length is 15 residues. Trimming cost V 6 bases and J 5 bases, with 17 bases left between them. A note on this clone: Its antigen is not identified.

The chain joins TRBV27 to TRBJ2-1; tentatively, D is TRBD2 (6 bases). Source: unsorted PBMCs, taken 0.2 years before starting antiretroviral therapy. The origin of this receptor is a woman between 35 and 50 years old with HIV. The CDR3 loop reads CASSPGLSRDNEQFF. CDR3 coding DNA: TGTGCCAGCAGCCCAGGACTAAGCCGTGACAATGAGCAGTTCTTC.